This T cell receptor (beta chain) was retrieved from a study of response to subunit inactivated influenza vaccine. Findings of the study overall: Few new T cells, the authors suggested, are recruited by each seasonal influenza vaccination.

Germline-derived CDR1 and CDR2 are KGHSH and LQKENI. V shed 3 bases and J shed 4 bases, with 16 bases lying between them. The CDR3 totals 16 residues. TCRdb used MiXCR to reprocess the RT-PCR reads, holding one entry per CDR3 protein. There are 590,000 or so distinct CDR3 sequences in the sample; about 15% occur only once, and 6% to 9.5% lies in the top ten. This clonotype was detected a few times. Its antigen is unknown. The TCR comes from a middle-aged man who received an inactivated influenza vaccine. The rearrangement links TRBV18 to TRBJ2-1, with D maybe TRBD2 (5 bases). The sample consisted of PBMCs from blood, taken less than 15 days before vaccination. The CDR3 DNA is TGTGCCAGCTCACCGGCCCCAGCGGTGGTATACAATGAGCAGTTCTTC. It yields the protein CASSPAPAVVYNEQFF.